The 18 T cell receptor beta chains below were found in one sample sequenced in a study of CD8 T cells in ankylosing spondylitis. What these receptors recognize is not known. Study observations and caveats: A motif in TCR beta, a set of eight highly homologous variants, appeared characteristic of ankylosing spondylitis blood.

A single record per CDR3 protein comes from TCRdb applying MiXCR to the 5' RACE reads. This table holds around 770,000 distinct CDR3 sequences, 12% found once. The sample was blood, either unsorted or a sorted T cell fraction (not recorded which). The receptors stem from a male donor with ankylosing spondylitis.

The table lists this clonotype with a few counts. The J gene is TRBJ2-5, the V gene TRBV7-8; D unresolved. This CDR3 is built from 15 residues. V was trimmed by 5 bases and J by 7 bases, leaving 20 bases between them. From germline, CDR1 is SGHVS and CDR2 FQNEAQ. The CDR3 nucleotides are TGTGCCAGCAGCGGTTTAACAGCGCCTCCCGTGACCCAGTACTTC. Residues: CASSGLTAPPVTQYF.

This clonotype was seen a few times. The chain uses TRBV5-1 and TRBJ2-5, with 7 bases lining up with TRBD2. CDR1 and CDR2 from the germline V gene are SGHRS and YFSETQ. The CDR3 has 14 residues. With 2 bases clipped from V and 5 bases from J, the junction kept 6 bases outside the gene matches. The CDR3, as DNA: TGCGCCAGCAGCTTAAGAAGCGGGGATGAGACCCAGTACTTC. This sequence encodes CASSLRSGDETQYF.

This clonotype was seen a few times. The chain couples TRBV9 to TRBJ2-7, with D perhaps TRBD1 (6 bases). Germline V CDR1 and CDR2: SGDLS, YYNGEE. The CDR3 covers 14 residues. The V end was cut by 0 bases, the J end by 2 bases, with 9 bases between. CDR3 region: CASSVGQVAYEQYF. In nucleotides, the CDR3 is TGTGCCAGCAGCGTAGGACAGGTGGCCTACGAGCAGTACTTC.

The CDR3 region has the DNA TGTGCCAGCGCCGAAACGCTGGCGTTTGGCTACACCTTC. This gives the protein CASAETLAFGYTF. The J gene is TRBJ1-2, the V gene TRBV28; unclear D gene. The CDR3 is made up of 13 amino acids. V was trimmed by 8 bases and J by 7 bases, leaving 17 bases between them. Germline loops: CDR1 MDHEN, CDR2 SYDVKM.

The chain links TRBV7-9 to TRBJ2-5, with D possibly being TRBD1 (6 bases). The CDR3 is made up of 13 amino acids. V lost 4 bases and J 5 bases, leaving 11 bases between the germline ends. Per the germline V gene, CDR1 is SEHNR and CDR2 is FQNEAQ (reference sequence). The CDR3 loop reads CASSYGQSETQYF. For the CDR3, the DNA is TGTGCCAGCAGCTACGGACAGTCGGAGACCCAGTACTTC.

This chain uses TRBV7-2 with TRBJ1-5, with TRBD1 as a possible D gene (5 bases). Germline CDR1 is SGHTA and CDR2 is FQGNSA. Trimming removed 1 base at V and 9 bases at J, with 16 bases between. CDR3 size: 15 residues. This CDR3 is CASSLVGATELPQHF. For the CDR3, the DNA is TGTGCCAGCAGCTTAGTAGGGGCCACGGAATTGCCCCAGCATTTT.

V usage is TRBV5-1 and J usage is TRBJ2-7; 9 positions agree with TRBD1. Germline V gene sequence: CDR1 SGHRS, CDR2 YFSETQ. The CDR3 spans 16 residues. With V trimmed by 4 bases and J by 2 bases, 10 bases remained unmatched. The CDR3 coding sequence is TGCGCCAGCAGCGACATTGGACAGGGGCGACCCTACGAGCAGTACTTC. Its protein is CASSDIGQGRPYEQYF.

This clonotype was seen only a few times. The CDR3 DNA is TGTGCCACCTTACTAGCGGGGGGGCGGGAGACCCAGTACTTC. It yields the protein CATLLAGGRETQYF. The chain couples TRBV3-1 to TRBJ2-5, with 13 positions matching TRBD2. Germline V gene data show CDR1 as LGHDT and CDR2 as YNNKEL (reference sequence). The CDR3 length is 14 residues. V was clipped by 10 bases and J by 5 bases; unmatched bases: 7.

This clonotype was found a few times. This chain uses TRBV6-5 with TRBJ2-7, with D possibly matching TRBD2 (6 bases). The CDR3 covers 14 residues. Between the trimmed V and J ends, which lost 5 bases and 6 bases, there was a span of 17 bases. Germline V gene sequence: CDR1 MNHEY, CDR2 SVGAGI. The DNA of the CDR3 is TGTGCCAGCAGTCGCTCGATAGCGGCGCGCGAGCAGTACTTC. It codes for CASSRSIAAREQYF.

This clonotype was recorded a few times. The chain is built from TRBV20-1 and TRBJ1-4; TRBD1 aligns across 7 bases. V dropped 1 base and J dropped 4; count of bases not matched to a gene: 3. This CDR3 region has 14 residues. Germline V gene data show CDR1 as DFQATT and CDR2 as SNEGSKA (reference sequence). CDR3 DNA: TGCAGTGCTAGAGGGGGGACAGATAATGAAAAACTGTTTTTT. Protein sequence: CSARGGTDNEKLFF.

The chain carries TRBV27 and TRBJ2-1, with TRBD2 identical over 8 bases. The CDR3 consists of 15 residues. The V gene's germline CDR1 is MNHEY and CDR2 SMNVEV (reference sequence). With V trimmed by 7 bases and J by 4 bases, 9 bases remained unmatched. The CDR3 protein is CASKKRESVYNEQFF. The CDR3 bases are TGTGCCAGCAAAAAGCGGGAGTCGGTATACAATGAGCAGTTCTTC.

This chain connects TRBV3-1 to TRBJ1-2; D is unclear. The CDR3 runs 12 residues. The germline V gene encodes CDR1 LGHDT and CDR2 YNNKEL (reference sequence). Trimming took 0 bases from V and 5 from J, leaving 4 bases between them. The CDR3: CASSQDQYGYTF. CDR3 nucleotides: TGTGCCAGCAGCCAAGACCAATATGGCTACACCTTC.

This clonotype was observed at least ten times. CDR3 amino acids: CSGQTLWVVEQYF. CDR3 DNA sequence: TGCAGTGGGCAGACGCTCTGGGTGGTCGAGCAGTACTTC. The chain couples TRBV20-1 to TRBJ2-7; no firm D call. CDR3 length: 13 amino acids. V was cut by 7 bases and J by 6 bases, with 19 bases left in between. Looked up from germline, CDR1 is DFQATT and CDR2 is SNEGSKA (reference sequence).

This clonotype was detected ten times or more. The CDR3 coding sequence is TGCAGCGTTTCCCGACAGGATTTAGAGACCCAGTACTTC. This encodes CSVSRQDLETQYF. The chain has TRBV29-1 and TRBJ2-5; D perhaps matches TRBD1 (6 bases). Germline V gives CDR1 SQVTM, CDR2 ANQGSEA. The V and J ends lost 5 bases and 4 bases respectively, with 14 bases between them. The CDR3 contains 13 residues.

This clonotype occurred many times. V usage is TRBV20-1 and J usage is TRBJ2-3; D might be TRBD1 (6 bases). The germline V gene has CDR1 DFQATT and CDR2 SNEGSKA (reference sequence). With 5 bases removed from V and 0 bases from J, the gap between germline ends came to 12 bases. There are 14 residues in the CDR3. The CDR3 is CSARRTASTDTQYF. The CDR3 coding sequence is TGCAGTGCTCGACGGACAGCTAGCACAGATACGCAGTATTTT.

This clonotype was recorded only once. At one end, the junction sequence differs from germline, possibly due to a read error. V usage is TRBV2 and J usage is TRBJ2-3; D is unresolved. This CDR3 is 11 amino acids long. Germline V lookup: CDR1 SNHLY, CDR2 FYNNEI. CDR3 residues: CASRITDAQYF. Here the CDR3 DNA reads TGTGCCAGCAGAATCACAGATGCGCAGTATTTT.

The J gene is TRBJ2-7, the V gene TRBV20-1, with 10 bases that match TRBD1. The V segment lost 1 base and the J segment 5 bases; nucleotides outside the gene matches: 8. Germline CDR1 is DFQATT and CDR2 is SNEGSKA (reference sequence). The CDR3 contains 15 residues. CDR3 sequence (DNA): TGCAGTGCTAGAGCGGGGACAGGGGATCTCAACGAGCAGTACTTC. Its protein product is CSARAGTGDLNEQYF.

This clonotype was seen more than once but under ten times. The chain is built from TRBV5-5 and TRBJ1-2; 8 nucleotides line up with TRBD1. Germline V gene sequence: CDR1 SGHKS, CDR2 YYEKEE (reference sequence). The V segment lost 6 bases and the J segment 4 bases; nucleotides outside the gene matches: 5. The CDR3 consists of 13 residues. CDR3 DNA: TGTGCCAGCACCCCAGGGGGCGGCTATGGCTACACCTTC. The encoded protein is CASTPGGGYGYTF.